This TCR beta chain was retrieved from a study of radiation and T cells in renal cell carcinoma. Time point defined: blood 2 weeks post-SBRT. Described treatment: 15 Gy SBRT to primary tumor, nephrectomy 4 weeks later. In the case of this clone: Its antigen is as yet unknown.

Study-wide results and limits: No pretreatment tumor biopsies were available for baseline clonotypes.

Libraries were prepared by immunoSEQ multiplex PCR; TCRdb keeps only in-frame clonotypes and omits some of them. Of 100,000 to 150,000 clones in the sample, more than 75% were seen once. The CDR3 is 15 amino acids. V was cut by 0 bases and J by 3 bases, with 11 bases left in between. CDR1 is LGHNA, CDR2 YNFKEQ, per germline. V gene TRBV4-2 combines with J gene TRBJ1-2, with D perhaps TRBD1 (5 bases). The source was blood, collected from a patient whose treatment included radiotherapy and nephrectomy. This clonotype was sampled from a woman aged 70-85 years with renal cell carcinoma. CDR3 sequence reads: CASSQDPGRDYGYTF. CDR3 nucleotides: TGTGCCAGCAGCCAAGACCCGGGGCGGGACTATGGCTACACCTTC.